What follows describes a single T cell receptor beta chain. The sample comes from a study of identical twins. With template switching, a universal primer site was added, and the cDNA carried unique molecular identifiers. TCRdb re-called the 5' RACE reads through MiXCR, storing one row per CDR3 protein. The sample includes fewer than 500,000 distinct CDR3 sequences, less than 25% seen only once; the top ten take 2.5% to 3.5%. Germline CDR1 and CDR2: DFQATT and SNEGSKA (reference sequence). The CDR3 has 17 residues. The V gene end was trimmed by 0 bases and the J gene end by 3 bases; junction bases not matched to a gene: 12. Everyone who donated was a healthy Caucasian. The data were also submitted as part of a second study, on T cells expressing NK-cell markers. That publication notes: TCR beta repertoires came from sorted CD3+CD56+NKG2C+, CD3+CD56+NKG2C- and CD3+CD56-NKG2C+ T cells. Four donors' CD3+CD56-NKG2C+ cells were dominated by the same clonotypes.

What was sequenced was CD4+ T cells sorted from blood. The source of this sequence is a woman between 18 and 30 years old in good health. J is TRBJ2-3 and V is TRBV20-1; TRBD2 aligns across 7 bases. CDR3 DNA sequence: TGCAGTGCTAGAGATCAGGAGGGAGGGAGTCTAACAGATACGCAGTATTTT. Translation gives CSARDQEGGSLTDTQYF.